This T cell receptor beta chain was sequenced in a study of vaccination and CD4 T cells after COVID-19. Study outcomes and limitations: Convalescent patients had 304 of 307 vaccine-specific clones showing spike mono-reactivity.

Researchers used the Oncomine TCR Beta short-read assay to sequence DNA from cultured CD4+ T cells. DNA came from CD4+ T cells after culture. TCRdb re-analysed the PCR reads in MiXCR, keeping a single row per CDR3 protein. This table holds approximately 8,800 distinct CDR3 sequences, roughly two thirds found once. Germline V CDR1 and CDR2: SEHNR, FQNEAQ (reference sequence). The CDR3 covers 16 residues. J gave up 3 bases and V 9 bases, and 13 bases lay outside the gene matches. Points on this clonotype: Its antigen is as yet unknown.

As to treatment: approximately nine-day PBMC culture with coronavirus spike peptide pools or control peptides (ViraFEST assay). V and J are TRBV7-9 and TRBJ1-1, with TRBD1 identical over 10 bases. Sequencing was done on a sample of CD4+ T cells from blood, cultured in vitro. This sequence was found in a human donor who had recovered from COVID-19. This CDR3 reads CARRDRGRVHDTEAFF. CDR3 bases: TGTGCCAGGAGAGACAGGGGGCGAGTGCACGACACTGAAGCTTTCTTT. Looking up the rest from reference TRBV7-9 and TRBJ1-1 gives the full variable domain: DTGVSQNPRHKITKRGQNVTFRCDPISEHNRLYWYRQTLGQGPEFLTYFQNEAQLEKSRLLSDRFSAERPKGSFSTLEIQRTEQGDSAMYLCARRDRGRVHDTEAFFGQGTRLTVV.